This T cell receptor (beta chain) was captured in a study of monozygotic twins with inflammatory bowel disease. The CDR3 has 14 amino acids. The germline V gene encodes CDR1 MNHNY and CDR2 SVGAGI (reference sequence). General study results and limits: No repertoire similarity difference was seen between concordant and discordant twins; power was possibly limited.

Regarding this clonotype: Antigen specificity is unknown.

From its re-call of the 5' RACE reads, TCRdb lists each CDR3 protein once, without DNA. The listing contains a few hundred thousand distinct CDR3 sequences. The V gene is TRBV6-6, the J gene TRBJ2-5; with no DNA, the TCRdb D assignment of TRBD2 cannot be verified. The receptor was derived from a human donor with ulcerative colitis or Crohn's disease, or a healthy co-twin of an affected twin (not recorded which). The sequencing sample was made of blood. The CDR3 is CASSSPTGQETQYF.